The subject of this entry is one T cell receptor (beta chain). Its specificity is unknown. These data originate in a study of T-cell memory formation after mild COVID-19. Study-level results: CD4/CD8 balance held among clones contracting day 15 to 85, and later expanders leaned CD4+. Most CD4+ clones that shrank were in CM and EM, while CD8+ ones turned up in EMRA. Certain responding clones were present in pre-infection memory, suggesting participation of cross-reactive memory.

TCRalpha and TCRbeta libraries used 5'RACE with constant-segment primers and UMIs. A single record per CDR3 protein comes from TCRdb applying MiXCR to the 5' RACE reads. The sample includes 350,000 or so distinct CDR3 sequences, about 20% of them seen just once. The V gene's germline CDR1 is SQVTM and CDR2 ANQGSEA. The CDR3 is 12 amino acids. The V end was cut by 3 bases, the J end by 2 bases, with 7 bases between. The clonotype comes from a man aged 18 to 35 who had mild COVID-19 (a few samples of this study predate the infection). Cell type and time point are not known. Sequencing input: PBMCs or a T cell subset sorted from them (not recorded which). This chain uses TRBV29-1 with TRBJ1-1; weak D call: TRBD1 (5 bases). This CDR3 reads CSVERDNTEAFF. The CDR3 coding sequence is TGCAGCGTTGAGAGGGACAACACTGAAGCTTTCTTT.